Sequencing of this T cell receptor beta chain was carried out in a study of blood T cells in healthy people across ages. Overall study context: About one barcoded TCR beta cDNA was captured per two T cells.

This clonotype came up once. The antigen is not known. Whole-study findings and limits: Changes seen in expanded clonotypes were possibly confounded by donor CMV status left unknown. Versus aged donors, long-lived donors had higher diversity and more naive CD4+ cells.

Next came a second PCR, run for about 6 to 12 cycles, which used a sample-barcoded 5' primer along with a J-beta primer mix. A template-switch adaptor that had 12 random nucleotides put a tag on each cDNA molecule. MiXCR, applied by TCRdb to the 5' RACE reads, yields one record per CDR3 protein. The sample holds around 800,000 distinct CDR3 sequences, 40% to 50% seen once. This clonotype was obtained from a man in his sixties in good health. The material sequenced was blood.

In DNA, the CDR3 is TGTGCCAGCAGGACCGCTAATACAGGGCCGCGAGGCTACACCTTC. Amino acids: CASRTANTGPRGYTF. V is TRBV6-5 and J is TRBJ1-2; tentatively, D is TRBD1 (6 bases). The CDR3 spans 15 residues. The germline V and J ends were trimmed by 6 bases and 8 bases, with 22 bases remaining between them. Germline CDR1 is MNHEY and CDR2 is SVGAGI.